These 18 T cell receptor beta chains were sequenced from one sample in a study of T-cell reconstitution after alpha-beta-depleted transplantation in children. Unique molecular identifiers were used to barcode this TCRbeta library. TCRdb re-called the PCR reads with MiXCR, one entry per CDR3 protein. Of hundreds of thousands of distinct CDR3 sequences detected, roughly 14% appear once; the ten largest clones hold roughly 0.84%. The specimen comprised PBMCs, sampled before TCRalphabeta/CD19-depleted stem cell transplant. These receptors were collected from a girl aged 2 to 10 with congenital amegakaryocytic thrombocytopenia, due to receive a stem cell transplant.

V is TRBV5-1 and J is TRBJ2-7, with 7 bases identical to TRBD1. V was pared by 4 bases and J by 6 bases, with 7 bases of the junction left unmatched. Per the germline V gene, CDR1 is SGHRS and CDR2 is YFSETQ. CDR3 length: 13 amino acids. The DNA for the CDR3 is TGCGCCAGCAGCACAGACAGGGTACGCGAGCAGTACTTC. Its protein is CASSTDRVREQYF.

This clonotype was detected ten times or more. The J gene is TRBJ1-2, the V gene TRBV10-3; D uncertain. Per germline, CDR1 ENHRY and CDR2 SYGVKD. The V and J ends lost 6 bases and 8 bases respectively, with 19 bases between them. The CDR3 runs to 14 residues. The CDR3 spells CAISSQAALLGYTF. The CDR3 DNA sequence: TGTGCCATCAGCTCTCAAGCGGCCTTACTCGGCTACACCTTC.

This clonotype showed up just a few times. The chain couples TRBV9 to TRBJ2-5; D could derive from TRBD1 or TRBD2 (6 bases each). The CDR3 spans 17 residues. CDR1 is SGDLS and CDR2 is YYNGEE in the germline V gene. V was shortened by 0 bases and J by 1 base, with 16 bases between the two germline ends. CDR3 nucleotides: TGTGCCAGCAGCGTAGGGGGGGCCATAGCCCCCCAAGAGACCCAGTACTTC. Translated, it gives CASSVGGAIAPQETQYF.

V is TRBV12-3 or TRBV12-4 and J is TRBJ2-2; TRBD2 might be the D (5 bases). The ends were cut back, 6 bases at V and 6 bases at J, with 14 bases in the middle. The CDR3 is 14 residues long. The CDR3 DNA is TGTGCCAGCAGCTATCAAACCGGGGCCGGGGAGCTGTTTTTT. Its translation: CASSYQTGAGELFF.

This clonotype was observed at least ten times. V is TRBV20-1 and J is TRBJ2-6; D not certain. This CDR3 has 15 residues. CDR1 DFQATT and CDR2 SNEGSKA come from the germline V gene (reference sequence). Trimming removed 0 bases from V and 2 bases from J, with 8 bases in between. DNA of the CDR3: TGCAGTGCTAGAGATGCAAGGCCTGGGGCCAACGTCCTGACTTTC. This sequence encodes CSARDARPGANVLTF.

At least ten counts were recorded for this clonotype. The J gene is TRBJ1-1, the V gene TRBV29-1, with a tentative D call TRBD1 (5 bases). Germline CDR1 is SQVTM and CDR2 is ANQGSEA. The CDR3 loop spans 14 amino acids. V was shortened by 1 base and J by 4 bases, with 13 bases between the two germline ends. CDR3 amino acids: CSVEGPEGSTEAFF. The CDR3 DNA reads as TGCAGCGTTGAAGGGCCCGAGGGGAGCACTGAAGCTTTCTTT. The variable domain in full, completed from reference TRBV29-1 and TRBJ1-1, reads SAVISQKPSRDICQRGTSLTIQCQVDSQVTMMFWYRQQPGQSLTLIATANQGSEATYESGFVIDKFPISRPNLTFSTLTVSNMSPEDSSIYLCSVEGPEGSTEAFFGQGTRLTVV.

This clonotype was counted only a few times. As DNA, the CDR3 is TGTGCCAGCAGCAACCGACTAGCGGGAAAAGAGACCCAGTACTTC. Its protein product is CASSNRLAGKETQYF. This chain joins TRBV9 and TRBJ2-5; TRBD2 aligns across 11 bases. J gave up 3 bases and V 4 bases, and 5 bases lay outside the gene matches. The CDR3 is 15 residues long. CDR1 and CDR2 (germline): SGDLS, YYNGEE.

This clonotype was picked up many times. The chain recombines TRBV5-1 with TRBJ1-2, with D perhaps TRBD1 (5 bases). This CDR3 is built from 15 residues. Germline V gives CDR1 SGHRS, CDR2 YFSETQ. Trimming shortened V by 4 bases and J by 4 bases, and 17 bases separated the two germline ends. The chain's CDR3 is CASSKGTAPLYGYTF. The CDR3 nucleotides are TGCGCCAGCAGCAAAGGGACTGCTCCACTCTATGGCTACACCTTC. Complete variable domain (other parts from reference TRBV5-1 and TRBJ1-2): KAGVTQTPRYLIKTRGQQVTLSCSPISGHRSVSWYQQTPGQGLQFLFEYFSETQRNKGNFPGRFSGRQFSNSRSEMNVSTLELGDSALYLCASSKGTAPLYGYTFGSGTRLTVV.

V and J are TRBV19 and TRBJ1-1, with no clear D. Germline values: CDR1 LNHDA, CDR2 SQIVND (reference sequence). The CDR3 sequence is 13 residues long. V was cut by 5 bases and J by 9 bases, with 16 bases left in between. CDR3 in DNA: TGTGCCAGTAGTCCCCGGACCGATCTCCAAGCTTTCTTT. Translated: CASSPRTDLQAFF.

This clonotype showed up many times. V and J are TRBV29-1 and TRBJ2-3, with 10 bases matching TRBD2. Germline values: CDR1 SQVTM, CDR2 ANQGSEA. Trimming removed 4 bases from V and 2 bases from J; junction bases left unmatched: 6. The length of the CDR3 is 15 residues. CDR3 nucleotide sequence: TGCAGCGTTGGGAGTAGCGGGAGGCCCACAGATACGCAGTATTTT. It encodes CSVGSSGRPTDTQYF.

This clonotype was detected many times. The rearrangement joins TRBV27 to TRBJ1-1; D is unclear. The CDR3 runs to 14 residues. With 2 bases removed from V and 3 bases from J, the gap between germline ends came to 10 bases. Germline loops: CDR1 MNHEY, CDR2 SMNVEV (reference sequence). The CDR3 bases are TGTGCCAGCAGTTTAGTGGTGAGCCACACTGAAGCTTTCTTT. It specifies CASSLVVSHTEAFF.

This clonotype was counted at least ten times. V is TRBV29-1 and J is TRBJ2-1; possible D gene TRBD2, 5 bases. Germline assignment: CDR1 SQVTM and CDR2 ANQGSEA. This CDR3 has 12 residues. The germline V and J ends were trimmed by 4 bases and 4 bases, with 8 bases remaining between them. Here the CDR3 reads CSVAREYNEQFF. The CDR3 DNA is TGCAGCGTTGCCCGGGAATACAATGAGCAGTTCTTC.

V is TRBV30 and J is TRBJ1-2, with TRBD1 identical over 7 bases. CDR1 and CDR2 from the germline V gene are GTSNPN and SVGIG (reference sequence). CDR3 length: 11 amino acids. V shed 2 bases and J 10 bases; nucleotides not matched to a gene: 4. The DNA of the CDR3 is TGTGCCTGGAGTCCAGGGGGGGACTACACCTTC. Protein sequence: CAWSPGGDYTF.

Ten or more counts support this clonotype. V and J are TRBV11-2 and TRBJ2-5, with D uncertain. CDR1 and CDR2 (germline): SGHAT, FQNNGV. There are 12 residues in the CDR3. The ends were cut back, 4 bases at V and 4 bases at J, with 7 bases in the middle. The CDR3 region is CASSSLVETQYF. CDR3 sequence (DNA): TGTGCCAGCAGCTCCTTAGTAGAGACCCAGTACTTC.

This clonotype was counted a few times. This sequence joins TRBV7-9 and TRBJ2-1; TRBD2 aligns across 16 bases. Losses at the gene ends were 7 bases for V and 9 bases for J; bases not matched to a gene: 9. In germline, CDR1 is SEHNR, CDR2 FQNEAQ (reference sequence). CDR3 length: 16 amino acids. CDR3 DNA: TGTGCCAGCACACAACCGGGACTAGCGGGAGGGAGTGAGCAGTTCTTC. It codes for CASTQPGLAGGSEQFF.

The rearrangement links TRBV4-1 to TRBJ1-6; D might be TRBD1 (5 bases). CDR3 length equals 17 residues. Germline V lookup: CDR1 MGHRA, CDR2 YSYEKL. V was cut by 0 bases and J by 7 bases, with 16 bases left in between. The CDR3 DNA follows: TGCGCCAGCAGCCAAGATTGGGGCGTCGGGGAGAATTCACCCCTCCACTTT. Translating it yields CASSQDWGVGENSPLHF.

Of note for this clonotype: A much larger clone is a single base away; this may be a read error. This sequence joins TRBV29-1 and TRBJ2-1, with D hard to call. Trimming took off 8 bases at V and 5 bases at J, with 7 bases between the two ends. Germline lookup yields CDR1 SQVTM and CDR2 ANQGSEA. The CDR3 totals 10 residues. The CDR3 sequence is CSSDNNEQFF. The CDR3, as DNA: TGCAGCTCCGACAACAATGAGCAGTTCTTC.

The V and J genes are TRBV24-1 and TRBJ2-3; D remains ambiguous. The length of the CDR3 is 14 residues. V gave up 4 bases and J gave up 4 bases, with 11 bases separating them. Germline CDR1 reads KGHDR; CDR2 reads SFDVKD. As DNA, the CDR3 is TGTGCCACCAGTGAGGCTGGCGCAGCAGATACGCAGTATTTT. Its protein product is CATSEAGAADTQYF.